This entry concerns a single T cell receptor (beta chain). The germline CDR1 and CDR2 sequences are MNHEY and SVGAGI. V lost 6 bases to trimming and J lost 0 bases, with 11 bases between them. This CDR3 has 15 residues. This entry comes from a study of blood T cell repertoires in COVID-19. For the study at large: The analysed material was cDNA or gDNA that came from T cells, B-cell-depleted T cells, or PBMCs.

This table comes from immunoSEQ multiplex PCR, and its TCRdb copy is limited to in-frame clones, with some not included. This table has approximately 490,000 clones, approximately 91% appearing once. The V and J genes are TRBV6-5 and TRBJ1-4; D may be TRBD1 (5 bases). The clonotype comes from a woman aged 55-69 years who had recovered from COVID-19. Sequencing was carried out using PBMCs or T cells enriched from blood (not recorded which). CDR3 nucleotide sequence: TGTGCCAGCAGGGGACTTTTGGCAACTAATGAAAAACTGTTTTTT. Residues: CASRGLLATNEKLFF.